The 24 T cell receptor beta chains reported below all come from one sample, sequenced in a study of T cells in localized non-small cell lung cancer (dated by TCRdb to 2020 to 2021). Library prep was done by the immunoSEQ multiplex PCR assay. The immuneACCESS repertoire file appears here via TCRdb, limited to in-frame rearrangements. These files lack a portion of the clones; in checked studies, under half of the deficit traces to unresolved V genes, and the cause of the others is not known. The sample table records tens of thousands of clones; about 88% of these occur just once. The top ten clonotypes cover 20% to 25% of the sample. The sample was peripheral blood, taken before any cancer treatment. The receptors here all came from a woman aged 40-69 years with stage I squamous cell lung carcinoma.

V is TRBV5-1 and J is TRBJ2-1; D might be TRBD1 or TRBD2, each matching 5 bases. The ends were cut back, 4 bases at V and 0 bases at J, with 14 bases in the middle. CDR3 size: 16 residues. CDR1 is SGHRS and CDR2 is YFSETQ in the germline V gene. The CDR3 sequence is CASSRDPRPSYNEQFF. The CDR3 bases are TGCGCCAGCAGCCGGGACCCACGGCCCTCCTACAATGAGCAGTTCTTC.

V gene TRBV30 combines with J gene TRBJ2-5; 14 positions match TRBD2. Looked up from germline, CDR1 is GTSNPN and CDR2 is SVGIG (reference sequence). The CDR3 spans 13 residues. After removal of 2 bases from V and 13 bases from J, the junction contained 6 bases not matched to a gene. The CDR3 sequence is CAWSRRGLAGAYF. The CDR3 DNA is TGTGCCTGGAGTAGAAGGGGACTAGCGGGGGCGTACTTC.

V is TRBV2 and J is TRBJ2-7; unclear D gene. The germline V gene encodes CDR1 SNHLY and CDR2 FYNNEI. This CDR3 is 13 amino acids long. With 1 base removed from V and 2 bases from J, the gap between germline ends came to 6 bases. The CDR3 DNA sequence: TGTGCCAGCAGTGAAGGAGTCACCTACGAGCAGTACTTC. As protein: CASSEGVTYEQYF.

This clone has only one observation. This chain connects TRBV7-8 to TRBJ2-7, with D possibly being TRBD1 (6 bases). Trimming shortened V by 6 bases and J by 0 bases, and 12 bases separated the two germline ends. In germline, CDR1 is SGHVS, CDR2 FQNEAQ. The CDR3 contains 14 residues. The CDR3 protein is CASRGWDNSYEQYF. CDR3 in DNA: TGTGCCAGCAGAGGTTGGGACAACTCCTACGAGCAGTACTTC.

The chain employs TRBV6-1 and TRBJ1-1; 7 bases align to TRBD1. CDR1 and CDR2 from the germline V gene are MNHNS and SASEGT. There are 14 residues in the CDR3. Trimming took 8 bases from V and 7 from J; bases not matched to a gene: 13. The CDR3 DNA sequence: TGTGCCAGCGCACGCAATCGGGACAGCCATGAAGCTTTCTTT. Protein sequence: CASARNRDSHEAFF.

This sequence joins TRBV11-2 and TRBJ2-3, with 9 bases aligning to TRBD2. CDR1 and CDR2 (germline): SGHAT, FQNNGV. There are 16 residues in the CDR3. V lost 5 bases and J lost 3; bases outside the gene matches: 9. The CDR3 nucleotides are TGTGCCAGCAGCCCCTTAGCGGGGGAGAGTACAGATACGCAGTATTTT. This translates into CASSPLAGESTDTQYF. Together with reference TRBV11-2 and TRBJ2-3, the CDR3 gives the full variable domain: EAGVAQSPRYKIIEKRQSVAFWCNPISGHATLYWYQQILGQGPKLLIQFQNNGVVDDSQLPKDRFSAERLKGVDSTLKIQPAKLEDSAVYLCASSPLAGESTDTQYFGPGTRLTVL.

This clone showed up just once. The chain joins TRBV6-6 to TRBJ1-2; 9 nucleotides agree with TRBD1. Losses at the gene ends were 0 bases for V and 8 bases for J; bases not matched to a gene: 10. CDR1 and CDR2 from the germline V gene are MNHNY and SVGAGI (reference sequence). This CDR3 is 16 amino acids long. Written as DNA, the CDR3 is TGTGCCAGCAGTTACTCTGTGACAGGGGGTTATGGCGGCTACACCTTC. Its translation: CASSYSVTGGYGGYTF.

This clone was seen just once. The chain carries TRBV5-6 and TRBJ1-2; possible D gene TRBD1, 6 bases. Trimming took off 0 bases at V and 8 bases at J, with 14 bases between the two ends. Germline V gives CDR1 SGHDT, CDR2 YYEEEE. This CDR3 is 14 amino acids long. Written as DNA, the CDR3 is TGTGCCAGCAGCTTGGGACAGGTGGGGATCGGCTACACCTTC. Translating it yields CASSLGQVGIGYTF. Together with reference TRBV5-6 and TRBJ1-2, the CDR3 gives the full variable domain: DAGVTQSPTHLIKTRGQQVTLRCSPKSGHDTVSWYQQALGQGPQFIFQYYEEEERQRGNFPDRFSGHQFPNYSSELNVNALLLGDSALYLCASSLGQVGIGYTFGSGTRLTVV.

V and J are TRBV5-1 and TRBJ1-1, with 8 bases that match TRBD1. The CDR3 has 13 amino acids. Germline assignment: CDR1 SGHRS and CDR2 YFSETQ. V was pared by 2 bases and J by 11 bases, with 8 bases of the junction left unmatched. Here the CDR3 DNA reads TGCGCCAGCAGCTTCGGACAGGGCGTTTCTGCTTTCTTT. The encoded protein is CASSFGQGVSAFF.

The chain uses TRBV9 and TRBJ2-2; possible D gene TRBD2, 6 bases. Germline CDR1 is SGDLS and CDR2 is YYNGEE. CDR3 length: 20 amino acids. Trimming removed 2 bases at V and 0 bases at J, with 23 bases between. CDR3 nucleotide sequence: TGTGCCAGCAGCGTGGGACTGCTCCGAAATGTCGACGCGAACACCGGGGAGCTGTTTTTT. Amino acid sequence: CASSVGLLRNVDANTGELFF. The full variable domain, its missing parts supplied by reference TRBV9 and TRBJ2-2, is DSGVTQTPKHLITATGQRVTLRCSPRSGDLSVYWYQQSLDQGLQFLIQYYNGEERAKGNILERFSAQQFPDLHSELNLSSLELGDSALYFCASSVGLLRNVDANTGELFFGEGSRLTVL.

The chain links TRBV6-5 to TRBJ1-4; no clear D gene. V shed 5 bases and J shed 8 bases, with 18 bases lying between them. Germline V gene sequence: CDR1 MNHEY, CDR2 SVGAGI. The CDR3 contains 15 residues. DNA of the CDR3: TGTGCCAGCAGTATCTCTTGGGCGGGAGGAGAAAAACTGTTTTTT. Amino acid sequence: CASSISWAGGEKLFF.

The V gene is TRBV12-5, the J gene TRBJ1-1; 7 nucleotides line up with TRBD1. The ends lost 5 bases at V and 0 bases at J; junction bases unmatched: 3. The CDR3 consists of 14 residues. Looked up from germline, CDR1 is LGHNT and CDR2 is FRNRAP. CDR3 region: CASGIDRVNTEAFF. The CDR3 DNA follows: TGTGCTAGTGGTATAGACAGGGTGAACACTGAAGCTTTCTTT.

CDR3: CSVGRDGRFYEQYF. DNA of the CDR3: TGCAGCGTCGGCCGGGACGGAAGATTCTACGAGCAGTACTTC. V is TRBV29-1 and J is TRBJ2-7, with D perhaps assigned TRBD1 or TRBD2 (5 bases each). The germline V gene has CDR1 SQVTM and CDR2 ANQGSEA. The CDR3 has 14 amino acids. V lost 6 bases to trimming and J lost 3 bases, with 18 bases between them.

This clone was detected only once. The chain recombines TRBV5-1 with TRBJ1-1; 8 nucleotides line up with TRBD1. This CDR3 is built from 15 residues. V shed 4 bases and J 4 bases; nucleotides not matched to a gene: 9. Germline V gives CDR1 SGHRS, CDR2 YFSETQ. The CDR3 DNA reads as TGCGCCAGCAGCCTGATCCAGGGGGCGAGCACTGAAGCTTTCTTT. Translated, it gives CASSLIQGASTEAFF.

In regard to this clone: A junction end diverges from the germline sequence, so it may reflect a read error. The chain combines TRBV11-2 with TRBJ1-2, with TRBD1 as a possible D gene (5 bases). Germline V gene lookup returns CDR1 SGHAT and CDR2 FQNNGV. The CDR3 spans 15 residues. The CDR3 region is CASSIETGFYGGYTF. The CDR3 DNA reads as TGTGCCAGCAGCATAGAAACAGGATTCTATGGTGGCTACACCTTC.

V gene TRBV7-8 combines with J gene TRBJ1-2, with unresolved D. CDR1 SGHVS and CDR2 FQNEAQ come from the germline V gene. The CDR3 loop spans 17 amino acids. V was pared by 5 bases and J by 0 bases, with 19 bases between. CDR3 residues: CASSQYARHLTNYGYTF. Here the CDR3 DNA reads TGTGCCAGCAGCCAATATGCTCGGCACCTAACTAACTATGGCTACACCTTC.

The rearrangement links TRBV7-8 to TRBJ1-1, with D possibly being TRBD1 (5 bases). The CDR3 extends over 16 amino acids. Germline CDR1 SGHVS, CDR2 FQNEAQ. V lost 4 bases and J lost 5, with 20 bases in between. The CDR3 DNA is TGTGCCAGCAGCTCGGGACTTCCCCAGGTGGGGACTGAAGCTTTCTTT. Translation gives CASSSGLPQVGTEAFF.

This rearrangement joins TRBV19 to TRBJ2-7; 9 bases match TRBD1. The CDR3 totals 14 residues. Germline V gene lookup returns CDR1 LNHDA and CDR2 SQIVND (reference sequence). Unmatched junction bases numbered 8, after V lost 7 bases and J lost 4 bases. CDR3 sequence: CASTHRDRVYEQYF. CDR3 nucleotide sequence: TGTGCCAGTACACACCGGGACAGGGTGTACGAGCAGTACTTC. The full variable domain, with the rest looked up from reference TRBV19 and TRBJ2-7, is DGGITQSPKYLFRKEGQNVTLSCEQNLNHDAMYWYRQDPGQGLRLIYYSQIVNDFQKGDIAEGYSVSREKKESFPLTVTSAQKNPTAFYLCASTHRDRVYEQYFGPGTRLTVT.

The chain joins TRBV27 to TRBJ2-5; 7 nucleotides match TRBD1. The CDR3 is 17 residues long. CDR1 and CDR2 from the germline V gene are MNHEY and SMNVEV (reference sequence). The junction had 14 bases not matched to a gene; V was cut back by 6 bases and J by 1 base. CDR3 region: CASSRKRQGYAQETQYF. For the CDR3, the DNA is TGTGCCAGCAGCCGCAAAAGACAGGGTTATGCCCAAGAGACCCAGTACTTC.

The V and J genes are TRBV6-5 and TRBJ1-2; TRBD1 is a possible D gene (5 bases). The CDR3 loop spans 12 amino acids. CDR1 is MNHEY, CDR2 SVGAGI, per germline. Trimming removed 6 bases at V and 6 bases at J, with 11 bases between. CDR3 in DNA: TGTGCCAGCAGCCGGGACGGAAATGGCTACACCTTC. It yields the protein CASSRDGNGYTF.

The chain has TRBV5-4 and TRBJ2-2; TRBD2 aligns across 11 bases. This CDR3 region has 20 residues. The V segment lost 4 bases and the J segment 4 bases; nucleotides outside the gene matches: 18. Germline CDR1 SGHNT, CDR2 YYREEE (reference sequence). CDR3 sequence reads: CASSGGTSGGSLLTTGELFF. The CDR3 nucleotides read TGTGCCAGCAGCGGAGGAACTAGCGGGGGTTCCCTTTTGACCACCGGGGAGCTGTTTTTT.

This clone has only one observation. This CDR3 reads CASSQDGTSYGGELFF. The CDR3, as DNA: TGTGCCAGCAGCCAAGACGGGACTAGCTACGGCGGGGAGCTGTTTTTT. The J gene is TRBJ2-2, the V gene TRBV4-2, with 9 bases fitting TRBD2. The V gene's germline CDR1 is LGHNA and CDR2 YNFKEQ. The CDR3 has 16 amino acids. The junction had 6 bases not matched to a gene; V was cut back by 0 bases and J by 7 bases.

This clone came up once. The rearrangement links TRBV5-1 to TRBJ2-1; 11 positions agree with TRBD2. CDR1 and CDR2 from the germline V gene are SGHRS and YFSETQ. J lost 5 bases, V lost 4 bases, and 8 bases had no gene match. The CDR3 has 16 residues. The CDR3 coding sequence is TGCGCCAGCAGCGGGTGGGCTAGCGGGGGGCACAATGAGCAGTTCTTC. It translates to CASSGWASGGHNEQFF.

The chain carries TRBV4-1 and TRBJ1-2; 8 positions match TRBD1. This CDR3 is built from 15 residues. V was pared by 0 bases and J by 5 bases, with 5 bases of the junction left unmatched. The germline V gene has CDR1 MGHRA and CDR2 YSYEKL. CDR3 nucleotide sequence: TGCGCCAGCAGCCAAGACCCAGGGGGCAGTTATGGCTACACCTTC. It codes for CASSQDPGGSYGYTF.